This entry is about one T cell receptor beta chain. Its antigen is still unknown. The record originates from a study of T cells in Graves' hyperthyroidism and ophthalmopathy. Study results and caveats: Ophthalmopathy was identified by the model a median about 6 months ahead of onset.

Germline V lookup: CDR1 SGHDN, CDR2 FVKESK. The CDR3 sequence is 16 residues long. Trimming removed 0 bases at V and 2 bases at J, with 11 bases between. Template material for amplifying TCR beta CDR3 regions consisted of RNA transcripts. TCR CDR3 regions were first amplified by RT-PCR with HTBI primers. MiXCR, applied by TCRdb to the multiplex PCR reads, yields one record per CDR3 protein. The sample has about 560,000 distinct CDR3 sequences; 16% are singletons. The TCR comes from a woman under 30 with Graves' hyperthyroidism. The material sequenced was blood. The V and J genes are TRBV14 and TRBJ2-1; D may be TRBD1 (6 bases). This CDR3 is CASSQEDRPTYNEQFF. DNA for the CDR3: TGTGCCAGCAGCCAAGAGGACAGACCGACCTACAATGAGCAGTTCTTC.